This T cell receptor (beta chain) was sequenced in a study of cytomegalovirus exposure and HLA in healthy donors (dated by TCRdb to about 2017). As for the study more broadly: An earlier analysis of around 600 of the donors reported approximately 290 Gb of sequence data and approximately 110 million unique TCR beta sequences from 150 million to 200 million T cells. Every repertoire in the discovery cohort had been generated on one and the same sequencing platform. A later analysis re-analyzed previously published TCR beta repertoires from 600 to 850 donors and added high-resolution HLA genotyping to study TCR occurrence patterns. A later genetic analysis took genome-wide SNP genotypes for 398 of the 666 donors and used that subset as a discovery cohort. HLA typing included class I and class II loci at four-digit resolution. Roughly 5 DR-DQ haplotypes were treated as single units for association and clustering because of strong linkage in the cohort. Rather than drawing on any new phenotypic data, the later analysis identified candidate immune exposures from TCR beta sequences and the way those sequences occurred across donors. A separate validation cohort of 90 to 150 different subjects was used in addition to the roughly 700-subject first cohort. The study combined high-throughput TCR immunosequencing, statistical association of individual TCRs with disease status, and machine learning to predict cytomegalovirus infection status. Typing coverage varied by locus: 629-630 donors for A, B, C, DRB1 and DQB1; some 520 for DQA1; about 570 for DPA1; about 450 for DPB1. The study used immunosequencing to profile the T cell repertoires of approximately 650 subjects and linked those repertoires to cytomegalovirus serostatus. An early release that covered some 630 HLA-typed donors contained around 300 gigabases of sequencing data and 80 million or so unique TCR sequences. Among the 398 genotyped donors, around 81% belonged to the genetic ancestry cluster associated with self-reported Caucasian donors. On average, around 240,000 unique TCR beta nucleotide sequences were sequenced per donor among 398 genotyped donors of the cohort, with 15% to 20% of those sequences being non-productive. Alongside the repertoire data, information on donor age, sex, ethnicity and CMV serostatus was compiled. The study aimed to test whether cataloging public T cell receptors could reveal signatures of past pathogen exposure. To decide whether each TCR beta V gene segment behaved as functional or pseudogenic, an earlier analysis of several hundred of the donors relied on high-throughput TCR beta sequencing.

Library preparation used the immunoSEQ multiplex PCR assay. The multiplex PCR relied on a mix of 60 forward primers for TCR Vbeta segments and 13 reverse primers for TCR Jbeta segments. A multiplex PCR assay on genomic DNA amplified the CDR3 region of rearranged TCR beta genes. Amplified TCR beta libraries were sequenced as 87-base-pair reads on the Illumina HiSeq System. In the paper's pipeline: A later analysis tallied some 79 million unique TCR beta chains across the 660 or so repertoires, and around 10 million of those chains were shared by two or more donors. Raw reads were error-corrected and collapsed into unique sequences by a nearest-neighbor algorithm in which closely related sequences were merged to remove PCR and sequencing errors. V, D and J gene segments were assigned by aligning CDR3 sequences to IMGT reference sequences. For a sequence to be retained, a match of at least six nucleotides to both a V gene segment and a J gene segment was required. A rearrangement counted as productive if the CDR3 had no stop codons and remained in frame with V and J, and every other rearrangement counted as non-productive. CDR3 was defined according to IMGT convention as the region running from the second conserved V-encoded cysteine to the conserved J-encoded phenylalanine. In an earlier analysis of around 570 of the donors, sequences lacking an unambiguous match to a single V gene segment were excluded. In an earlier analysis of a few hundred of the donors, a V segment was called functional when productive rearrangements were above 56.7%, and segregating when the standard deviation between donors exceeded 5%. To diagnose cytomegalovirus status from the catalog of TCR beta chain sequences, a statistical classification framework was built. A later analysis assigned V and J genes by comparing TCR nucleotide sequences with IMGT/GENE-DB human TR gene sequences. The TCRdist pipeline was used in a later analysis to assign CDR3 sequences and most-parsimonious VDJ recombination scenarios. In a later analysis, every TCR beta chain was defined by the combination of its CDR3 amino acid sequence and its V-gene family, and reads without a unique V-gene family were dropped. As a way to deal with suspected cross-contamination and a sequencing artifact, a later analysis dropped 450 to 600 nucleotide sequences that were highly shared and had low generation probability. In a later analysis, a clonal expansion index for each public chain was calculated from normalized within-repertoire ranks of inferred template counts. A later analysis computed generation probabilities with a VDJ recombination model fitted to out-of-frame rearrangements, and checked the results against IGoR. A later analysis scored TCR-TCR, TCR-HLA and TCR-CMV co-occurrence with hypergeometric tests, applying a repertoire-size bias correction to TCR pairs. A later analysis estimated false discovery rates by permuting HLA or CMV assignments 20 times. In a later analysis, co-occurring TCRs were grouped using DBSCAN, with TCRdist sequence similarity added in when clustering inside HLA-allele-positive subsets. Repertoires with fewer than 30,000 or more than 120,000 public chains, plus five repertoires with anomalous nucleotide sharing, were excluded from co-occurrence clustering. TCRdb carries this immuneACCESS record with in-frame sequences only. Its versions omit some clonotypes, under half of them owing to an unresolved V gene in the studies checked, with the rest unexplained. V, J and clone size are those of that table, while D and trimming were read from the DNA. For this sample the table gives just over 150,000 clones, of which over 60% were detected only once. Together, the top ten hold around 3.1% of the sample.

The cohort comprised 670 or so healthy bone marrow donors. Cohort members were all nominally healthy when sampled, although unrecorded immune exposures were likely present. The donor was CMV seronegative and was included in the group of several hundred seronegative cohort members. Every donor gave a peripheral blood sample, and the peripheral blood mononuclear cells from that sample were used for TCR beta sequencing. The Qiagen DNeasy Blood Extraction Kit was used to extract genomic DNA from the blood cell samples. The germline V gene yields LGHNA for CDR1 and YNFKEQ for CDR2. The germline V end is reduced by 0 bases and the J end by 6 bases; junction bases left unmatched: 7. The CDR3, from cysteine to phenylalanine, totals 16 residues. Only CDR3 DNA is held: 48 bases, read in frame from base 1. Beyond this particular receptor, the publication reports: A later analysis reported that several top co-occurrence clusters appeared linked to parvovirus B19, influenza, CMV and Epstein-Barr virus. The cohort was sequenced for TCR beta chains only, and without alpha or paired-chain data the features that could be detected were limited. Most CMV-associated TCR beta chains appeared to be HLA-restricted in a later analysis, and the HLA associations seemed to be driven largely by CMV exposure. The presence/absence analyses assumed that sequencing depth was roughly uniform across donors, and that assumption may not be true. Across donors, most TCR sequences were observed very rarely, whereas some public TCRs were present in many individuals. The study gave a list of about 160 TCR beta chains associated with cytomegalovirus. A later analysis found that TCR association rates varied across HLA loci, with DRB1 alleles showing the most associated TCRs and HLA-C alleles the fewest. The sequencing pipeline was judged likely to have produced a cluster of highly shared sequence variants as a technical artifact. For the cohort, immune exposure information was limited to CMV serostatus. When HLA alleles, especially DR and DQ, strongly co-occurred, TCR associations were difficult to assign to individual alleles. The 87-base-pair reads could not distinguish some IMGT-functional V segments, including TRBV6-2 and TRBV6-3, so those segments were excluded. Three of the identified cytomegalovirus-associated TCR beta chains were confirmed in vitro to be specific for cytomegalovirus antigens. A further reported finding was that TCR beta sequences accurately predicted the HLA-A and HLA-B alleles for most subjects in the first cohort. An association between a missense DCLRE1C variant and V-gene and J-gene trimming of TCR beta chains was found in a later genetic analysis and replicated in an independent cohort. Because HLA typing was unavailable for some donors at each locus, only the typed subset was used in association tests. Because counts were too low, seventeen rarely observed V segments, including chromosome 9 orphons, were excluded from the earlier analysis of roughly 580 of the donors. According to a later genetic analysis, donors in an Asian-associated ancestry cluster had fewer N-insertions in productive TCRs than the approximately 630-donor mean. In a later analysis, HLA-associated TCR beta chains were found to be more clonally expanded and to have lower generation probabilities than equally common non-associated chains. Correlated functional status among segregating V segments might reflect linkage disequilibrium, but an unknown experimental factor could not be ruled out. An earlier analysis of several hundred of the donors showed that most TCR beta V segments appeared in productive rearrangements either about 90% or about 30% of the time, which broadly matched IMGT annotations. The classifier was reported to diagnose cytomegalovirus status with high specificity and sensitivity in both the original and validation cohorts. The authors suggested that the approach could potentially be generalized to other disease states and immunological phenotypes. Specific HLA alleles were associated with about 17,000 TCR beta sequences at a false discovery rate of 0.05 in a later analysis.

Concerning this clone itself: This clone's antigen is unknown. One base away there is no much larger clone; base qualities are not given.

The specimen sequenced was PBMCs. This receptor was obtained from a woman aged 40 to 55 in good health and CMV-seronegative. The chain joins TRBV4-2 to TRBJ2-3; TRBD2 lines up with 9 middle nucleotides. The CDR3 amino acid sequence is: CASSQEGLAGSDTQYF. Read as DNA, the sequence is TGTGCCAGCAGCCAAGAAGGGCTAGCGGGGAGTGATACGCAGTATTTT.